These 24 T cell receptor beta chains were sequenced from one sample in a study of cytomegalovirus exposure and HLA in healthy donors. 13 Jbeta primers and 60 Vbeta primers were used for the PCR. Method: immunoSEQ multiplex PCR; TCRdb's copy keeps in-frame clones and lacks some. The sample contains 150,000 to 170,000 clones, over 65% of which appear only once. Sequenced sample: PBMCs. All receptors come from a woman between 40 and 55 years old in good health and CMV-seronegative.

V gene TRBV5-1 combines with J gene TRBJ2-3; 8 bases map to TRBD1. The trim removed 6 bases at V and 1 base at J, leaving 7 bases unmatched. Per germline, CDR1 SGHRS and CDR2 YFSETQ. The CDR3 spans 15 residues. CDR3 DNA sequence: TGCGCCAGCATGCCAGGGGGCGCGGGCACAGATACGCAGTATTTT. This gives the protein CASMPGGAGTDTQYF.

This sequence joins TRBV7-9 and TRBJ2-7; tentative D call: TRBD2 (6 bases). The CDR3 extends over 15 amino acids. The V and J ends lost 4 bases and 3 bases respectively, with 16 bases between them. Germline V gene lookup returns CDR1 SEHNR and CDR2 FQNEAQ (reference sequence). The chain's CDR3 is CASSSRDSSHYEQYF. The CDR3 coding sequence is TGTGCCAGCAGCTCTCGGGACTCCTCTCACTACGAGCAGTACTTC.

The chain joins TRBV5-1 to TRBJ2-2; 9 bases are a match to TRBD1. CDR3 length equals 15 residues. V lost 2 bases, J lost 3 bases, and 2 bases stayed unmatched. Germline lookup yields CDR1 SGHRS and CDR2 YFSETQ. The CDR3 sequence is CASSFGDRDTGELFF. The CDR3 region has the DNA TGCGCCAGCAGCTTTGGGGACAGGGACACCGGGGAGCTGTTTTTT.

The chain carries TRBV5-1 and TRBJ2-5; TRBD2 matches 8 bases. This CDR3 region has 14 residues. V shed 4 bases and J 2 bases; nucleotides not matched to a gene: 4. The germline V gene encodes CDR1 SGHRS and CDR2 YFSETQ. Written as DNA, the CDR3 is TGCGCCAGCAGCCCCGGGAGGGGGCAAGAGACCCAGTACTTC. Translated: CASSPGRGQETQYF.

The rearrangement links TRBV6-5 to TRBJ2-4; TRBD2 matches 8 bases. Germline CDR1 and CDR2: MNHEY and SVGAGI. This CDR3 region has 16 residues. V shed 2 bases and J 8 bases; nucleotides not matched to a gene: 11. The CDR3 spells CASSYRGGLGVDIQYF. The CDR3 DNA reads TGTGCCAGCAGTTACCGAGGGGGACTAGGGGTTGACATTCAGTACTTC.

This sequence joins TRBV6-4 and TRBJ2-5; D remains unclear. In germline, CDR1 is MRHNA, CDR2 SNTAGT. V was cut by 7 bases and J by 4 bases, with 4 bases left in between. CDR3 length equals 10 residues. The CDR3 loop is CASTGETQYF. DNA of the CDR3: TGTGCCAGCACCGGAGAGACCCAGTACTTC.

In this sample, this clone turned up a few times. This rearrangement joins TRBV4-1 to TRBJ1-1, with 10 bases fitting TRBD1. The V segment lost 0 bases and the J segment 7 bases; nucleotides outside the gene matches: 8. CDR1 is MGHRA and CDR2 is YSYEKL in the germline V gene. CDR3 length: 16 amino acids. The CDR3 DNA is TGCGCCAGCAGCCAAGACCGACAGGGGGCGCTTTTTGAAGCTTTCTTT. Protein product: CASSQDRQGALFEAFF.

This clone was found once. The chain combines TRBV5-5 with TRBJ2-1, with a possible D match to TRBD1 (6 bases). CDR3 length equals 17 residues. From germline, CDR1 is SGHKS and CDR2 YYEKEE (reference sequence). The germline V and J ends were trimmed by 4 bases and 0 bases, with 17 bases remaining between them. CDR3 sequence (DNA): TGTGCCAGCAGCCCCCGACAGGTATCGAGCTCCTACAATGAGCAGTTCTTC. Translated: CASSPRQVSSSYNEQFF.

The rearrangement joins TRBV28 to TRBJ2-7; tentative D call: TRBD2 (7 bases). The CDR3 spans 15 residues. The germline V and J ends were trimmed by 3 bases and 1 base, with 13 bases remaining between them. Looked up from germline, CDR1 is MDHEN and CDR2 is SYDVKM. The CDR3 DNA sequence: TGTGCCAGCAGTTTGATGGGAGGGGGATCCTACGAGCAGTACTTC. Encoded protein: CASSLMGGGSYEQYF.

This clone was seen once. This chain joins TRBV28 and TRBJ1-2; the match to TRBD1 covers 7 bases. The CDR3 covers 12 residues. Germline V gives CDR1 MDHEN, CDR2 SYDVKM. V was pared by 7 bases and J by 8 bases, with 7 bases of the junction left unmatched. The CDR3 here is CASTLRGLGYTF. The CDR3 nucleotides read TGTGCCAGCACTCTGAGGGGGCTCGGCTACACCTTC.

This clone was detected a few times. The chain couples TRBV19 to TRBJ1-2, with 11 positions matching TRBD1. Germline V gives CDR1 LNHDA, CDR2 SQIVND (reference sequence). Trimming cost V 7 bases and J 7 bases; bases outside gene matches: 23. The CDR3 covers 19 residues. The CDR3 DNA reads as TGTGCCAGTAATAGCTTAGTTGGACTCGGACAGGGGGCTTCGGGTGGCTACACCTTC. Translating gives CASNSLVGLGQGASGGYTF.

This chain links TRBV6-5 with TRBJ2-5; possibly TRBD1 for D (5 bases). This CDR3 has 13 residues. Trimming left V 5 bases short and J 7 bases short, with 14 bases between. Germline-derived CDR1 and CDR2 are MNHEY and SVGAGI. CDR3 sequence reads: CASSVAGIGTQYF. The CDR3 DNA is TGTGCCAGCAGTGTTGCAGGGATTGGGACCCAGTACTTC.

In its sample, this clone was seen a few times. The rearrangement joins TRBV6-5 to TRBJ1-1, with D possibly matching TRBD1 (6 bases). The CDR3 length is 13 residues. Germline CDR1 MNHEY, CDR2 SVGAGI. The V end was cut by 6 bases, the J end by 5 bases, with 13 bases between. The CDR3 DNA reads as TGTGCCAGCAGGAGGGACATCTGGACTGAAGCTTTCTTT. It yields the protein CASRRDIWTEAFF.

This clone is a singleton in its sample. V and J are TRBV5-3 and TRBJ1-2; D call uncertain. TRBV5-3 is flagged as an ORF with uncertain function. The length of the CDR3 is 12 residues. V shed 4 bases and J shed 8 bases, with 12 bases lying between them. The DNA of the CDR3 is TGTGCCAGAAGCCCCCGTACTTCCGGCTACACCTTC. It specifies CARSPRTSGYTF.

The gene calls are TRBV18 and TRBJ2-4; 11 bases line up with TRBD2. CDR1 is KGHSH, CDR2 LQKENI, per germline. The CDR3 consists of 16 residues. V dropped 3 bases and J dropped 2; count of bases not matched to a gene: 3. The CDR3 loop reads CASSPLAGGPKNIQYF. CDR3 nucleotide sequence: TGTGCCAGCTCACCTCTAGCGGGGGGCCCCAAAAACATTCAGTACTTC.

This clone showed up just a few times. The rearrangement joins TRBV5-1 to TRBJ2-7; TRBD2 might be the D (5 bases). The germline gives CDR1 SGHRS, CDR2 YFSETQ. V lost 7 bases and J lost 0, with 11 bases in between. There are 13 residues in the CDR3. Here the CDR3 reads CASGGGSSYEQYF. CDR3 sequence (DNA): TGCGCCAGCGGAGGCGGGTCCTCCTACGAGCAGTACTTC.

The rearrangement joins TRBV28 to TRBJ2-1, with TRBD1 matching over 8 bases. The V and J ends lost 5 bases and 7 bases, in that order; junction bases with no gene match: 13. The CDR3 spans 16 residues. CDR1 and CDR2 (germline): MDHEN, SYDVKM. The CDR3 bases are TGTGCCAGCAGTCTATATGGACAGGGATTAGGGAATGAGCAGTTCTTC. This sequence encodes CASSLYGQGLGNEQFF.

In its sample, this clone was seen a few times. The rearrangement links TRBV27 to TRBJ1-5; no firm D call. This CDR3 comprises 16 residues. The V end was cut by 1 base, the J end by 7 bases, with 17 bases between. The germline CDR1 and CDR2 sequences are MNHEY and SMNVEV (reference sequence). The CDR3 spells CASSLYSPTVNQPQHF. CDR3 nucleotides: TGTGCCAGCAGTTTATATAGCCCCACTGTAAACCAGCCCCAGCATTTT.

V usage is TRBV10-3 and J usage is TRBJ1-1, with 9 nucleotides matching TRBD1. V was pared by 10 bases and J by 3 bases, with 9 bases of the junction left unmatched. The CDR3 loop spans 14 amino acids. Per the germline V gene, CDR1 is ENHRY and CDR2 is SYGVKD. CDR3 sequence (DNA): TGTGCCACAGGGAGGGGACAGGGCCACACTGAAGCTTTCTTT. It encodes CATGRGQGHTEAFF.

V and J are TRBV11-3 and TRBJ2-3; TRBD2 matches 7 bases. Per germline, CDR1 SGHNT and CDR2 YENEEA. This CDR3 comprises 17 residues. V trimming: 5 bases; J trimming: 10 bases; junction bases outside the gene matches: 21. CDR3 loop: CASSTPGTTLGYEAQYF. CDR3 nucleotide sequence: TGTGCCAGCAGCACCCCCGGGACTACCCTCGGTTATGAAGCGCAGTATTTT. Supplemented by reference TRBV11-3 and TRBJ2-3, the full variable domain reads EAGVVQSPRYKIIEKKQPVAFWCNPISGHNTLYWYLQNLGQGPELLIRYENEEAVDDSQLPKDRFSAERLKGVDSTLKIQPAELGDSAVYLCASSTPGTTLGYEAQYFGPGTRLTVL.

The chain recombines TRBV9 with TRBJ1-1; TRBD1 aligns across 8 bases. Per the germline V gene, CDR1 is SGDLS and CDR2 is YYNGEE. V lost 7 bases, J lost 0 bases, and 17 bases stayed unmatched. This CDR3 has 18 amino acids. Here the CDR3 reads CASPGQALFSPLNTEAFF. In DNA form, the CDR3 reads TGTGCCAGCCCGGGACAGGCCCTCTTTAGCCCCCTGAACACTGAAGCTTTCTTT. Complete variable domain (other parts from reference TRBV9 and TRBJ1-1): DSGVTQTPKHLITATGQRVTLRCSPRSGDLSVYWYQQSLDQGLQFLIQYYNGEERAKGNILERFSAQQFPDLHSELNLSSLELGDSALYFCASPGQALFSPLNTEAFFGQGTRLTVV.

V usage is TRBV27 and J usage is TRBJ2-3; 9 bases map to TRBD1. Germline V CDR1 and CDR2: MNHEY, SMNVEV (reference sequence). The CDR3 extends over 14 amino acids. Trimming at V came to 8 bases and at J to 1 base, leaving 4 bases not matched to a gene. Written as DNA, the CDR3 is TGTGCCAGCGGACACAGGGGGCGCACAGATACGCAGTATTTT. This translates into CASGHRGRTDTQYF.

The gene calls are TRBV11-2 and TRBJ1-5; no clear D gene. Between the trimmed V and J ends, which lost 11 bases and 3 bases, there was a span of 17 bases. This CDR3 region has 14 residues. CDR1 is SGHAT and CDR2 is FQNNGV in the germline V gene. CDR3 DNA sequence: TGTGCCTCTTCGCGGGGTACACTCAATCAGCCCCAGCATTTT. Translation: CASSRGTLNQPQHF.

This clone came up a few times. The chain is built from TRBV6-1 and TRBJ2-7, with 8 bases that match TRBD1. Germline loops: CDR1 MNHNS, CDR2 SASEGT. The V and J ends lost 1 base and 2 bases, in that order; junction bases with no gene match: 7. This CDR3 has 16 residues. As DNA, the CDR3 is TGTGCCAGCAGTGAAGATCCCGGGGACAGGCCCTACGAGCAGTACTTC. Residues: CASSEDPGDRPYEQYF.